The text below deals with one T cell receptor beta chain. The antigen is not known. The CDR3 is 15 amino acids. The germline gives CDR1 MNHEY, CDR2 SVGAGI. V was pared by 10 bases and J by 1 base, with 19 bases between. The data originate from a study of shared clonotypes between healthy human individuals. Findings and caveats of the study: Approximately 4.6% of naive CD4 clonotypes were shared across a few donors. Relative to clonotypes present in all four donors, those not shared had lower generation probabilities. Expectations were that clonotype sharing among donors would be affected by sequencing depth.

The naive CD8 fraction comprised CD45RO-negative cells positively selected for CCR7 and excluded terminally differentiated effector memory CD45RA+ cells. Original processing notes: Junction-only sequences without quality scores were provided by ImmunoSEQ, so filtering was different. Generated by immunoSEQ multiplex PCR, the TCRdb table keeps only in-frame clones and is missing some. V, J and clone size reflect that table, while D and trimming were determined from the DNA. The data contain about 2 million clones, about 95% of them singletons. Sequenced: naive CD8+ T cells sorted from blood. The chain uses TRBV6-5 and TRBJ1-1; D uncertain. This TCR was recovered from a man in his late teens or twenties in good health. CDR3 DNA: TGTGCCACCCACTGGGTACGGGTGAAGAACACTGAAGCTTTCTTT. This gives the protein CATHWVRVKNTEAFF.